These 27 T cell receptor beta chains were sequenced from one sample in a study of shared clonotypes between healthy human individuals. The data were produced by immunoSEQ multiplex PCR, yet TCRdb's version contains in-frame clones alone and is incomplete. The sample consists of about 2 million clones, approximately 95% of them appearing once. CD8 cells regarded as naive lacked CD45RO, were positively chosen for CCR7, and omitted terminally differentiated effector memory CD45RA+ cells. The sample consisted of naive CD8+ T cells sorted from blood. Every receptor here comes from a man aged 18 to 30 in good health.

The chain combines TRBV5-1 with TRBJ2-5; the match to TRBD2 covers 7 bases. Germline assignment: CDR1 SGHRS and CDR2 YFSETQ. Losses at the gene ends were 0 bases for V and 4 bases for J; bases not matched to a gene: 12. This CDR3 contains 17 residues. The CDR3 bases are TGCGCCAGCAGCTTGGGCTTCGGACGGGGGGACCGAGAGACCCAGTACTTC. Translated, it gives CASSLGFGRGDRETQYF.

This clone was counted a single time. V gene TRBV10-3 combines with J gene TRBJ2-1; 7 bases align to TRBD2. This CDR3 contains 15 residues. After removal of 2 bases from V and 4 bases from J, the junction contained 5 bases not matched to a gene. From germline, CDR1 is ENHRY and CDR2 SYGVKD. The CDR3 sequence: CAISEPASGYNEQFF. The CDR3 nucleotides read TGTGCCATCAGTGAGCCCGCTAGCGGATACAATGAGCAGTTCTTC.

This clone appeared once. The rearrangement joins TRBV7-2 to TRBJ2-6, with 11 bases that match TRBD2. Trimming removed 6 bases from V and 0 bases from J; junction bases left unmatched: 7. Germline V gene lookup returns CDR1 SGHTA and CDR2 FQGNSA. This CDR3 contains 18 residues. CDR3 sequence reads: CASRKRGLAVSGANVLTF. CDR3 in DNA: TGTGCCAGCAGAAAAAGGGGACTAGCGGTCTCTGGGGCCAACGTCCTGACTTTC.

This chain joins TRBV5-6 and TRBJ2-7; unclear D gene. V was clipped by 0 bases and J by 9 bases, with 7 bases between them. Germline CDR1 SGHDT, CDR2 YYEEEE. The CDR3 spans 11 residues. DNA of the CDR3: TGTGCCAGCAGCTTGGGTGGGGTGCAGTACTTC. Amino acid sequence: CASSLGGVQYF. The full variable domain, with the rest looked up from reference TRBV5-6 and TRBJ2-7, is DAGVTQSPTHLIKTRGQQVTLRCSPKSGHDTVSWYQQALGQGPQFIFQYYEEEERQRGNFPDRFSGHQFPNYSSELNVNALLLGDSALYLCASSLGGVQYFGPGTRLTVT.

In its sample, this clone was seen once. This chain uses TRBV28 with TRBJ2-3; perhaps TRBD2 as D (6 bases). Looked up from germline, CDR1 is MDHEN and CDR2 is SYDVKM. CDR3 length: 13 residues. The V gene lost 6 bases and the J gene lost 2 bases, with 9 bases spanning the gap. As DNA, the CDR3 is TGTGCCAGCAGCCGGGACTTCACAGATACGCAGTATTTT. It translates to CASSRDFTDTQYF.

As regards this clone: In the same sample, other DNA sequences code for this CDR3. J is TRBJ2-3 and V is TRBV5-4, with a tentative D call TRBD2 (5 bases). Trimming left V 7 bases short and J 6 bases short, with 12 bases between. Germline CDR1 and CDR2: SGHNT and YYREEE (reference sequence). The CDR3 has 12 residues. CDR3 DNA: TGTGCCAGCTCTCCCGGCGGGGATACGCAGTATTTT. Translation gives CASSPGGDTQYF.

This chain uses TRBV19 with TRBJ2-7; D is ambiguous. V lost 2 bases to trimming and J lost 1 base, with 9 bases between them. The germline CDR1 and CDR2 sequences are LNHDA and SQIVND (reference sequence). The CDR3 has 14 residues. CDR3 nucleotides: TGTGCCAGTAGTATAAGGCCCCAGTCCTACGAGCAGTACTTC. It is translated as CASSIRPQSYEQYF.

This chain connects TRBV7-2 to TRBJ1-2; D ambiguous. The germline V gene encodes CDR1 SGHTA and CDR2 FQGNSA. Trimming took off 5 bases at V and 5 bases at J, with 18 bases between the two ends. This CDR3 spans 15 amino acids. CDR3 DNA sequence: TGTGCCAGCAGCCCTGGACCCTATGTTAGGTATGGCTACACCTTC. Protein sequence: CASSPGPYVRYGYTF.

The chain couples TRBV28 to TRBJ2-1, with D uncertain. Germline assignment: CDR1 MDHEN and CDR2 SYDVKM. V lost 5 bases and J lost 8, with 22 bases in between. The CDR3 is 16 residues long. CDR3 DNA: TGTGCCAGCAGTGAACGAAGACTGTCTCTTGTGGATGAGCAGTTCTTC. Translation gives CASSERRLSLVDEQFF.

This clone was detected only once. This chain connects TRBV5-6 to TRBJ1-1; D uncertain. The CDR3 has 12 residues. Trimming shortened V by 4 bases and J by 4 bases, and 8 bases separated the two germline ends. CDR1 is SGHDT and CDR2 is YYEEEE in the germline V gene. The CDR3 bases are TGTGCCAGCAGCATAGGGTCCACTGAAGCTTTCTTT. Translation: CASSIGSTEAFF.

This clone was observed once. The V gene is TRBV29-1, the J gene TRBJ1-1, with 9 bases lining up with TRBD1. J was trimmed by 3 bases and V by 4 bases; bases with no gene match: 6. CDR1 and CDR2 (germline): SQVTM, ANQGSEA. This CDR3 contains 14 residues. The CDR3 DNA is TGCAGCGTTGTCCCGGGACAGGGTTACACTGAAGCTTTCTTT. This codes for CSVVPGQGYTEAFF.

V usage is TRBV25-1 and J usage is TRBJ1-4; 7 bases map to TRBD1. This CDR3 is 17 amino acids long. Unmatched junction bases numbered 13, after V lost 8 bases and J lost 1 base. Germline lookup yields CDR1 MGHDK and CDR2 SYGVNS. Here the CDR3 reads CASGGTALRGTNEKLFF. CDR3 sequence (DNA): TGTGCCAGCGGTGGGACAGCCCTGCGGGGAACTAATGAAAAACTGTTTTTT.

V gene TRBV2 combines with J gene TRBJ1-6; D is ambiguous. The germline V gene has CDR1 SNHLY and CDR2 FYNNEI. V lost 3 bases and J 1 base, leaving 10 bases between the germline ends. The CDR3 totals 16 residues. The DNA of the CDR3 is TGTGCCAGCAGTGATAGCTATTCGTCCTATAATTCACCCCTCCACTTT. Amino acids: CASSDSYSSYNSPLHF. The variable domain in full, completed from reference TRBV2 and TRBJ1-6, reads EPEVTQTPSHQVTQMGQEVILRCVPISNHLYFYWYRQILGQKVEFLVSFYNNEISEKSEIFDDQFSVERPDGSNFTLKIRSTKLEDSAMYFCASSDSYSSYNSPLHFGNGTRLTVT.

Comment on this clone: In the same sample, other DNA sequences code for this CDR3. The chain is built from TRBV7-9 and TRBJ2-3, with 8 nucleotides matching TRBD2. This CDR3 spans 15 amino acids. The V gene end was trimmed by 5 bases and the J gene end by 3 bases; junction bases not matched to a gene: 7. From germline, CDR1 is SEHNR and CDR2 FQNEAQ (reference sequence). CDR3 in DNA: TGTGCCAGCAGCCCGACCGGGGGGGGTACAGATACGCAGTATTTT. Translating gives CASSPTGGGTDTQYF.

This clone occurred once. The chain recombines TRBV28 with TRBJ2-7; 10 nucleotides line up with TRBD2. V shed 3 bases, J shed 4 bases, and the junction held 6 bases outside the gene matches. Germline V gene data show CDR1 as MDHEN and CDR2 as SYDVKM. The CDR3 is made up of 15 amino acids. CDR3 loop: CASSFGTSVGYEQYF. CDR3 nucleotide sequence: TGTGCCAGCAGTTTCGGGACTAGCGTGGGGTACGAGCAGTACTTC.

J is TRBJ2-1 and V is TRBV5-1, with D tentatively TRBD2 (6 bases). CDR1 SGHRS and CDR2 YFSETQ come from the germline V gene. This CDR3 region has 17 residues. The V and J ends lost 0 bases and 4 bases respectively, with 17 bases between them. For the CDR3, the DNA is TGCGCCAGCAGCTTGGCTAGCGCCCCGTCCCCTTACAATGAGCAGTTCTTC. Translating gives CASSLASAPSPYNEQFF.

The chain has TRBV6-5 and TRBJ2-2; 10 bases are shared with TRBD2. Germline assignment: CDR1 MNHEY and CDR2 SVGAGI. Trimming removed 3 bases from V and 6 bases from J; junction bases left unmatched: 7. The CDR3 is made up of 16 amino acids. CDR3 residues: CASSYTSGEIPGELFF. The CDR3 nucleotides are TGTGCCAGCAGTTATACTAGCGGGGAGATCCCCGGGGAGCTGTTTTTT.

This chain uses TRBV5-1 with TRBJ2-5, with unresolved D. Trimming took 3 bases from V and 2 from J, leaving 11 bases between them. The CDR3 has 14 residues. Germline CDR1 reads SGHRS; CDR2 reads YFSETQ. The CDR3 DNA reads as TGCGCCAGCAGCTGGCGGAACCCACAAGAGACCCAGTACTTC. This sequence encodes CASSWRNPQETQYF.

This rearrangement joins TRBV4-1 to TRBJ1-5; D is perhaps TRBD1 (5 bases). The germline CDR1 and CDR2 sequences are MGHRA and YSYEKL. The ends were cut back, 2 bases at V and 1 base at J, with 12 bases in the middle. This CDR3 spans 16 amino acids. CDR3: CASSQSPGGSNQPQHF. Here the CDR3 DNA reads TGCGCCAGCAGCCAATCTCCGGGGGGGAGCAATCAGCCCCAGCATTTT.

The chain employs TRBV2 and TRBJ1-5, with TRBD1 identical over 12 bases. Germline V gene data show CDR1 as SNHLY and CDR2 as FYNNEI. The junction had 2 bases not matched to a gene; V was cut back by 3 bases and J by 5 bases. CDR3 size: 15 residues. The CDR3 here is CASSEGTGGHQPQHF. In DNA form, the CDR3 reads TGTGCCAGCAGTGAGGGGACAGGGGGCCATCAGCCCCAGCATTTT.

In the case of this clone: A much larger clone lies one base from this, so it may be a read error. The J gene is TRBJ2-3, the V gene TRBV7-6; TRBD1 might be the D (6 bases). Germline CDR1 is SGHVS and CDR2 is FNYEAQ. CDR3 length: 15 residues. V was shortened by 3 bases and J by 5 bases, with 15 bases between the two germline ends. The CDR3, as DNA: TGTGCCAGCAGCTTTTGGGGGCAGGGCATAGATACGCAGTATTTT. Amino acids: CASSFWGQGIDTQYF.

About this clone itself: Other DNA sequences in the sample encode the same CDR3. The chain recombines TRBV6-7 with TRBJ2-5; D remains unclear. TRBV6-7 is an ORF, and what it does is uncertain. The V end was cut by 7 bases, the J end by 5 bases, with 5 bases between. CDR3 length: 10 residues. Here the CDR3 DNA reads TGTGCCAGCACCCGGGAGACCCAGTACTTC. It codes for CASTRETQYF.

The chain uses TRBV27 and TRBJ1-6; 8 nucleotides line up with TRBD1. The V segment lost 5 bases and the J segment 8 bases; nucleotides outside the gene matches: 8. CDR3 size: 15 residues. CDR1 is MNHEY, CDR2 SMNVEV, per germline (reference sequence). This chain's CDR3 is CASSKRTGFDSPLHF. As DNA, the CDR3 is TGTGCCAGCAGTAAGAGGACAGGGTTTGATTCACCCCTCCACTTT.

The chain links TRBV13 to TRBJ2-7, with 9 nucleotides matching TRBD1. In germline, CDR1 is PRHDT, CDR2 FYEKMQ (reference sequence). This CDR3 contains 15 residues. V lost 0 bases to trimming and J lost 5 bases; unmatched junction nucleotides: 5. CDR3 amino acids: CASSLGGQGVHEQYF. The CDR3 nucleotides are TGTGCCAGCAGCTTAGGGGGACAGGGAGTCCACGAGCAGTACTTC.

The chain combines TRBV21-1 with TRBJ2-5. TRBV21-1 is noted as a pseudogene. The CDR3 is 15 residues long. The CDR3 is CASSKAAKHQETQYF. In nucleotides, the CDR3 is TGTGCCAGCAGCAAAGCGGCGAAACACCAAGAGACCCAGTACTTC.

The chain is built from TRBV5-1 and TRBJ2-2; D is ambiguous. V was cut by 6 bases and J by 4 bases, with 13 bases left in between. The length of the CDR3 is 14 residues. Germline V gives CDR1 SGHRS, CDR2 YFSETQ. Written as DNA, the CDR3 is TGCGCCAGCACCAAGGAGTCGGGCACCGGGGAGCTGTTTTTT. Translating it yields CASTKESGTGELFF.

As to this clone: This sample includes further DNA sequences coding for the same CDR3. This sequence joins TRBV7-9 and TRBJ2-1; D is unclear. Germline values: CDR1 SEHNR, CDR2 FQNEAQ (reference sequence). Between the trimmed V and J ends, which lost 1 base and 0 bases, there was a span of 7 bases. The CDR3 contains 15 residues. The CDR3 nucleotides read TGTGCCAGCAGCTTAGTGCCGAGCTCCTACAATGAGCAGTTCTTC. This gives the protein CASSLVPSSYNEQFF.